This TCR beta chain was identified in a study of blood T cells in healthy people across ages (dated by TCRdb to the mid-2010s). With respect to the entire study: In model experiments, roughly one uniquely barcoded TCR beta cDNA molecule per two T cells was captured by template switching. The donors were divided into four age groups: young (average around 16 years), middle-aged (approximately 42), aged (62) and long-lived (about 80). To track age-related changes in TCR beta repertoire diversity, the study relied on deep sequencing normalized with unique cDNA molecular identifiers. The study analyzed two additional independent replicas of 1 million unique cDNA reads from the same blood draw for two donors, one aged 18 to 30 and one aged 80 or older. To avoid experimental bias, donors of different ages were spread randomly across the sequencing lanes. Study-level results and caveats: Compared with the aged group, the long-lived group had more naive CD4+ T cells, fewer expanded clones and increased TCR diversity, suggesting age selection. Observed TCR beta diversity per million T cells fell roughly linearly with age, and a significant reduction was already apparent by age about 43. The percentage of naive T cells measured by flow cytometry correlated strongly with observed TCR beta diversity. Total diversity estimates from one million sequenced T cells were considered lower bounds and underestimates. The CMV infection status of donors was not known, potentially confounding age-related changes in expanded clonotypes. Since profiling was done on bulk unsorted PBMCs, naive and antigen-experienced compartments could not be conclusively compared.

Reading from cysteine to phenylalanine, the CDR3 counts 12 amino acids. Left in the record is the CDR3 DNA by itself, 36 bases read in frame from the first base. CDR1 and CDR2 (ENHRY, SYGVKD) derive from the germline V gene. This clonotype was recorded a few times. Its binding antigen is unknown. Its ends do not fully match the called genes, so a read error is possible. Systemically healthy Caucasian individuals from Russia, 35 to 40 in total and aged about 6 to 100 years, were included as donors. About 9.1 milliliters of peripheral blood were collected from each donor into EDTA-treated Vacutainer tubes. PBMCs were isolated by Ficoll-Paque density-gradient centrifugation, with at least 7 million obtained per sample. Total RNA was extracted from PBMCs with Trizol reagent, with at least 6 micrograms obtained per sample. The percentages of naive CD45RAhigh/CD27high T cells were determined by flow cytometry on a PBMC aliquot from every donor.

The library was produced with 5' RACE. Sequencing was carried out with an Illumina HiSeq 2500. The second PCR ran for roughly 6 to 11 cycles and used a J-beta primer mix along with a sample-barcoded 5' primer. A unique molecular identifier was introduced onto each TCR beta cDNA molecule by a template-switch 5' adaptor carrying 12 random nucleotides. Each sample yielded at least 2.5 million CDR3-containing paired-end reads. First-strand cDNA was synthesized from all RNA with the Mint cDNA synthesis kit, primed by a TRBC-specific oligonucleotide. Following uracil-DNA glycosylase treatment, all cDNA underwent a first 18-cycle PCR with the universal primers M1SS and BC2_uni_R. The authors processed their data as follows. For normalization, 1 million high-quality reads, each with a distinct molecular identifier, were randomly selected from each sample. Reads sharing molecular identifiers were discarded rather than binned into consensus sequences. MiTCR, with a Q25 quality threshold and the strictest error-elimination algorithm, was used for CDR3 identification, clonotype clustering and error correction. A nonparametric unseen species model with Euler transformation was used to estimate a lower bound on total TCR beta diversity. TCRdb passed the public sequencing reads through fastp at Q25 and MiXCR, retaining productive beta sequences. When rows share a CDR3 protein, they turn into one entry using the most common DNA and genes. The authors' filters were not applied to this entry. A total of around 1,100,000 distinct CDR3 sequences appear in this sample, under 40% of them only once. The ten most abundant clones make up around 12% of the sample.

The rearranged segments are TRBV10-3 and TRBJ2-1; the D gene is not confidently resolved. Specimen: blood. The sequence was obtained from a man between 18 and 29 years old in good health. The CDR3: CAIRTVGSEQFF. In nucleotides, the sequence is TGCGCCATCAGGACGGTGGGGTCAGAGCAGTTCTTC.